This TCR beta chain originates from a study of blood T cell repertoires in COVID-19. The protocol was immunoSEQ multiplex PCR, while the TCRdb copy is restricted to in-frame clones and leaves out a portion. The sample records approximately 90,000 clones, more than 60% being singletons. This CDR3 region has 15 residues. The germline gives CDR1 SGHDN, CDR2 FVKESK. With V trimmed by 2 bases and J by 8 bases, 4 bases remained unmatched. The chain carries TRBV14 and TRBJ2-1, with 12 bases that match TRBD2. Sequencing used peripheral blood. The sequence was collected from a man aged 65-85 years with acute or convalescent COVID-19. The CDR3 DNA is TGTGCCAGCAGCCAAAGACTAGCGGGAGTCGATGAGCAGTTCTTC. Translated, it gives CASSQRLAGVDEQFF.